Below are 15 T cell receptor beta chains sequenced from a single sample in a study of T cells in Graves' hyperthyroidism and ophthalmopathy. The source material, RNA transcripts, was used to amplify TCR beta CDR3 regions. The HTBI primer set was used in a first-round RT-PCR of the TCR CDR3. Each CDR3 protein is one row after TCRdb ran MiXCR on the multiplex PCR reads. The sample comprises about 570,000 distinct CDR3 sequences, 12% to 15% of which are singletons, and 14% rests with the top ten. Sample: blood. All receptors derive from a woman between 40 and 55 years old with Graves' hyperthyroidism.

This sequence joins TRBV19 and TRBJ2-5; 7 positions agree with TRBD1. This CDR3 spans 14 amino acids. Germline V gene lookup returns CDR1 LNHDA and CDR2 SQIVND (reference sequence). V lost 3 bases, J lost 5 bases, and 6 bases stayed unmatched. This chain's CDR3 is CASSISKGAETQYF. The CDR3 region has the DNA TGTGCCAGTAGTATTTCGAAGGGGGCGGAGACCCAGTACTTC.

This clonotype was seen many times. The chain links TRBV11-2 to TRBJ1-4; 8 bases line up with TRBD1. Germline V lookup: CDR1 SGHAT, CDR2 FQNNGV. The CDR3 runs 15 residues. The junction had 6 bases not matched to a gene; V was cut back by 5 bases and J by 4 bases. The CDR3 loop reads CASSGRTGINEKLFF. The CDR3 bases are TGTGCCAGCAGCGGTAGGACAGGGATTAATGAAAAACTGTTTTTT.

The genes are TRBV12-3 or TRBV12-4 and TRBJ2-5; 10 nucleotides match TRBD2. Trimming cost V 6 bases and J 4 bases; bases outside gene matches: 8. This CDR3 region has 15 residues. In DNA form, the CDR3 reads TGTGCCAGCAGCCCCACTAGCGGGATCAGAGAGACCCAGTACTTC. Its translation: CASSPTSGIRETQYF.

V and J are TRBV5-8 and TRBJ2-1, with D perhaps given as TRBD1 or TRBD2 (6 bases each). CDR1 SGHTS and CDR2 YDEGEE come from the germline V gene. The length of the CDR3 is 13 residues. Deletions cut 2 bases from V and 9 bases from J, with 12 bases between. In DNA form, the CDR3 reads TGTGCCAGCAGCTTTCAACAGGGAGGTGAGCAGTTCTTC. Amino acid sequence: CASSFQQGGEQFF.

V and J are TRBV6-5 and TRBJ1-1; D perhaps matches TRBD1 (5 bases). V was shortened by 0 bases and J by 6 bases, with 14 bases between the two germline ends. Germline V CDR1 and CDR2: MNHEY, SVGAGI. CDR3 length: 15 amino acids. The CDR3 loop reads CASSYSTQGLSEAFF. The CDR3, as DNA: TGTGCCAGCAGTTACTCTACTCAGGGTTTATCTGAAGCTTTCTTT.

The chain joins TRBV20-1 to TRBJ1-2, with TRBD1 identical over 9 bases. The CDR3 extends over 15 amino acids. After removal of 1 base from V and 2 bases from J, the junction contained 5 bases not matched to a gene. Germline assignment: CDR1 DFQATT and CDR2 SNEGSKA (reference sequence). CDR3 protein: CSARVRDRENYGYTF. The CDR3 coding sequence is TGCAGTGCTAGAGTCCGGGACAGGGAGAACTATGGCTACACCTTC.

This clonotype was detected many times. This chain joins TRBV6-5 and TRBJ1-4, with D uncertain. CDR3 length: 16 amino acids. Between the trimmed V and J ends, which lost 0 bases and 0 bases, there was a span of 8 bases. Germline V gives CDR1 MNHEY, CDR2 SVGAGI. The CDR3 DNA is TGTGCCAGCAGTTACTCGATCGGTGCAACTAATGAAAAACTGTTTTTT. It translates to CASSYSIGATNEKLFF.

This clonotype was seen many times. The CDR3 bases are TGTGCCAGCAGTTTTGGCTACGAGCAGTACTTC. Translating it yields CASSFGYEQYF. This chain links TRBV27 with TRBJ2-7; D remains unclear. Trimming stripped 3 bases from V and 3 bases from J, with 3 bases between. The CDR3 is 11 amino acids. Germline V gives CDR1 MNHEY, CDR2 SMNVEV (reference sequence).

A remark on this clonotype: A much larger clonotype is one base distant, so this may be a read error. The V and J genes are TRBV24-1 and TRBJ2-7, with 9 bases lining up with TRBD1. Germline V lookup: CDR1 KGHDR, CDR2 SFDVKD. The CDR3 runs to 15 residues. Trimming took 6 bases from V and 3 from J; bases not matched to a gene: 8. The CDR3 bases are TGTGCCACCAGTAATCCGGACAGGGGCCTCTACGAGCAGTACTTC. It is translated as CATSNPDRGLYEQYF.

This clonotype was recorded at least ten times. The chain links TRBV7-9 to TRBJ2-2; either TRBD1 or TRBD2 may fit D (5 bases each). The germline V gene has CDR1 SEHNR and CDR2 FQNEAQ (reference sequence). There are 13 residues in the CDR3. Trimming removed 1 base at V and 7 bases at J, with 7 bases between. The CDR3 coding sequence is TGTGCCAGCAGCTTAGGGGGGAGCGGGGAGCTGTTTTTT. The encoded protein is CASSLGGSGELFF.

The chain is built from TRBV2 and TRBJ2-2; 8 nucleotides match TRBD1. The CDR3 is made up of 14 amino acids. Germline V gene sequence: CDR1 SNHLY, CDR2 FYNNEI. V lost 6 bases to trimming and J lost 6 bases; unmatched junction nucleotides: 6. CDR3 coding DNA: TGTGCCAGCAGCCGACAGGGGAAGGCCGGGGAGCTGTTTTTT. It translates to CASSRQGKAGELFF.

This clonotype was observed a few times. The chain joins TRBV18 to TRBJ2-3; D may match TRBD1 or TRBD2 (5 bases each). Deletions cut 2 bases from V and 0 bases from J, with 21 bases between. The CDR3 is 19 amino acids. Per germline, CDR1 KGHSH and CDR2 LQKENI. The DNA for the CDR3 is TGTGCCAGCTCACCAGCGGCTGGGGGTGACTCCCCTAGCACAGATACGCAGTATTTT. This codes for CASSPAAGGDSPSTDTQYF.

This chain uses TRBV7-6 with TRBJ1-1; no clear D. The CDR3 runs to 16 residues. In germline, CDR1 is SGHVS, CDR2 FNYEAQ. V lost 6 bases to trimming and J lost 4 bases, with 21 bases between them. CDR3 loop: CASSPRPGSAGTEAFF. The CDR3 bases are TGTGCCAGCAGTCCTAGACCGGGGTCCGCCGGCACTGAAGCTTTCTTT.

The chain links TRBV19 to TRBJ2-4; D tentatively reads TRBD1 or TRBD2 (5 bases each). CDR3 size: 14 residues. CDR1 is LNHDA and CDR2 is SQIVND in the germline V gene (reference sequence). The V gene lost 6 bases and the J gene lost 10 bases, with 19 bases spanning the gap. The CDR3 region is CASSHLQAPGIQYF. The CDR3 coding sequence is TGTGCCAGTAGCCACCTACAGGCGCCGGGAATTCAGTACTTC.

This clonotype was found many times. The rearrangement links TRBV11-3 to TRBJ2-3; D gene unclear. Per germline, CDR1 SGHNT and CDR2 YENEEA. V was cut by 4 bases and J by 2 bases, with 10 bases left in between. The CDR3 sequence is 14 residues long. The CDR3 DNA reads as TGTGCCAGCAGCTACTCGGCTACCACAGATACGCAGTATTTT. Its protein product is CASSYSATTDTQYF.